The entry that follows covers one T cell receptor beta chain sequence. Only in-frame clones appear in the TCRdb table, and some are missing; sequencing was by immunoSEQ multiplex PCR. The data hold about 70,000 clones, with roughly 84% observed a single time. This sample is drawn from a study of control samples from healthy donors and cancer patients. This CDR3 has 16 amino acids. Germline V gene data show CDR1 as SGHKS and CDR2 as YYEKEE (reference sequence). V was clipped by 1 base and J by 4 bases, with 16 bases between them. The TCR originated in a woman aged 45-65 years with lung cancer. The specimen sequenced was PBMCs. The chain joins TRBV5-5 to TRBJ2-3; D is uncertain. CDR3 in DNA: TGTGCCAGCAGCTTGACCCCCCCGGGCAGACCAGATACGCAGTATTTT. It specifies CASSLTPPGRPDTQYF.